This TCR beta chain was sequenced for a study of cytotoxic CD8 clonotypes in ibrutinib-treated CLL. Looking at the study overall: Of the patients, about a dozen were relapsed/refractory, roughly 15 treatment-naive and fewer than 18 IGHV unmutated. Whole-study results and caveats: Clonality went up at the time of ibrutinib response, stayed stable in sustained remission, and later dropped back toward its baseline level at progression.

Cryopreserved PBMCs yielded approximately 1.9 micrograms of genomic DNA for TCR beta libraries. TCRdb's table, derived via immunoSEQ multiplex PCR, lists solely in-frame clones and lacks some. The sample includes approximately 280,000 clones, more than 70% of them seen just once. This CDR3 comprises 13 residues. Germline V lookup: CDR1 SGHDN, CDR2 FVKESK. V dropped 4 bases and J dropped 4 bases, with 10 bases sitting between them. On this clone: Its antigen is as yet unknown.

This sequence was found in a human donor with chronic lymphocytic leukemia. The rearrangement joins TRBV14 to TRBJ1-2; D is perhaps TRBD1 (6 bases). The material was PBMCs, obtained at disease progression, from a patient treated with ibrutinib. This CDR3 is CASSPGQSYGYTF. Here the CDR3 DNA reads TGTGCCAGCAGCCCAGGACAGAGCTATGGCTACACCTTC.